Below, 32 T cell receptor beta chains from the same sample are listed, as sequenced in a study of shared clonotypes between healthy human individuals. Some clones are missing from TCRdb's copy, which holds only in-frame ones; the method was immunoSEQ multiplex PCR. This table has about 1 million clones, around 76% appearing once. Sequenced: memory CD4+ T cells sorted from blood. The subset here: CD45RA-negative fraction. The origin of the receptors is a man aged 18 to 30 in good health.

J is TRBJ2-5 and V is TRBV5-4, with 10 bases matching TRBD1. The ends lost 4 bases at V and 0 bases at J; junction bases unmatched: 6. Germline CDR1 and CDR2: SGHNT and YYREEE (reference sequence). The length of the CDR3 is 16 residues. The chain's CDR3 is CASSPRTGGDQETQYF. CDR3 in DNA: TGTGCCAGCAGCCCGCGGACAGGGGGGGACCAAGAGACCCAGTACTTC. The full variable domain, rest sourced from reference TRBV5-4 and TRBJ2-5, is ETGVTQSPTHLIKTRGQQVTLRCSSQSGHNTVSWYQQALGQGPQFIFQYYREEENGRGNFPPRFSGLQFPNYSSELNVNALELDDSALYLCASSPRTGGDQETQYFGPGTRLLVL.

In nucleotides, the CDR3 is TGTGCCAGCAGTTACTCGGGACAGCCTTCCACGGGCGGCTACACCTTC. Encoded protein: CASSYSGQPSTGGYTF. The gene calls are TRBV6-5 and TRBJ1-2; 7 bases agree with TRBD1. Trimming removed 0 bases from V and 8 bases from J; junction bases left unmatched: 12. CDR1 and CDR2 from the germline V gene are MNHEY and SVGAGI. This CDR3 is 16 amino acids long.

The J gene is TRBJ1-5, the V gene TRBV2; D unresolved. The CDR3 sequence is 13 residues long. V was pared by 9 bases and J by 7 bases, with 16 bases between. Per germline, CDR1 SNHLY and CDR2 FYNNEI. DNA of the CDR3: TGTGCCAGTGCCCAAGTCGGGGAGCAGCCCCAGCATTTT. It is translated as CASAQVGEQPQHF.

The chain couples TRBV25-1 to TRBJ1-1; 12 positions match TRBD1. The germline V gene has CDR1 MGHDK and CDR2 SYGVNS. This CDR3 region has 15 residues. J gave up 9 bases and V 4 bases, and 9 bases lay outside the gene matches. The CDR3 DNA is TGTGCCAGCAGTGTATACATGGGACAGGGGGCCAAAGCTTTCTTT. Protein: CASSVYMGQGAKAFF.

The V gene is TRBV30, the J gene TRBJ2-2; D is perhaps TRBD1 (7 bases). Germline loops: CDR1 GTSNPN, CDR2 SVGIG (reference sequence). Trimming took off 2 bases at V and 0 bases at J, with 22 bases between the two ends. The CDR3 has 19 residues. The CDR3 sequence: CAWSNLGGGQGANTGELFF. The CDR3 DNA sequence: TGTGCCTGGAGTAACCTCGGGGGTGGGCAGGGGGCGAACACCGGGGAGCTGTTTTTT.

The chain is built from TRBV6-1 and TRBJ1-1; possible D gene TRBD1, 5 bases. The CDR3 is 14 amino acids. Germline CDR1 is MNHNS and CDR2 is SASEGT. The V end lost 2 bases, the J end lost 10 bases, and 17 bases lay between the germline ends. CDR3 sequence: CASSESGSQRGAFF. The CDR3 nucleotides read TGTGCCAGCAGTGAAAGTGGCAGTCAAAGGGGAGCTTTCTTT.

The rearrangement links TRBV6-1 to TRBJ2-2; possibly TRBD2 for D (5 bases). Germline lookup yields CDR1 MNHNS and CDR2 SASEGT. The CDR3 runs to 14 residues. Trimming left V 7 bases short and J 8 bases short, with 17 bases between. The CDR3 is CASNQRAARGELFF. In DNA form, the CDR3 reads TGTGCCAGCAACCAGAGGGCGGCTAGGGGGGAGCTGTTTTTT.

CDR3 sequence (DNA): TGTGCCAGCAGGCTGGGAGCAGGGTCCACTGAAGCTTTCTTT. Protein sequence: CASRLGAGSTEAFF. The V gene is TRBV6-5, the J gene TRBJ1-1; tentative D call: TRBD1 (5 bases). The V end was cut by 6 bases, the J end by 4 bases, with 15 bases between. From germline, CDR1 is MNHEY and CDR2 SVGAGI. This CDR3 has 14 amino acids.

The chain employs TRBV5-1 and TRBJ1-2; D is uncertain. Trimming left V 0 bases short and J 4 bases short, with 10 bases between. The CDR3 is 14 amino acids. The V gene's germline CDR1 is SGHRS and CDR2 YFSETQ. The CDR3 nucleotides are TGCGCCAGCAGCTTGGCCGAGCCTCCCTATGGCTACACCTTC. Amino acid sequence: CASSLAEPPYGYTF.

The rearrangement links TRBV4-1 to TRBJ2-1; 9 nucleotides match TRBD2. Germline-derived CDR1 and CDR2 are MGHRA and YSYEKL. CDR3 length equals 19 residues. After removal of 1 base from V and 0 bases from J, the junction contained 10 bases not matched to a gene. In DNA form, the CDR3 reads TGCGCCAGCAGCCAAGGACTAGCGGCAATCTATGGCTCCTACAATGAGCAGTTCTTC. This codes for CASSQGLAAIYGSYNEQFF.

The CDR3 is CASSLLPQGANVLTF. DNA for the CDR3: TGTGCCAGCAGCTTATTGCCACAGGGGGCCAACGTCCTGACTTTC. The chain uses TRBV7-2 and TRBJ2-6; D not resolved. This CDR3 comprises 15 residues. Trimming left V 2 bases short and J 4 bases short, with 9 bases between. CDR1 and CDR2 from the germline V gene are SGHTA and FQGNSA.

V usage is TRBV11-3 and J usage is TRBJ2-5; the D is unclear. Trimming cost V 5 bases and J 5 bases, with 9 bases left between them. Germline CDR1 is SGHNT and CDR2 is YENEEA. This CDR3 has 12 amino acids. CDR3 DNA: TGTGCCAGCAGCGCAGGCTCGGAGACCCAGTACTTC. Translating it yields CASSAGSETQYF.

The table lists this clone with a few counts. V is TRBV28 and J is TRBJ2-4; no firm D call. CDR1 MDHEN and CDR2 SYDVKM come from the germline V gene. The CDR3 spans 15 residues. The V and J ends lost 4 bases and 3 bases respectively, with 13 bases between them. The CDR3 DNA sequence: TGTGCCAGCAGTTCGCCTGGTTGGGACAAAAACATTCAGTACTTC. Its translation is CASSSPGWDKNIQYF.

The chain links TRBV19 to TRBJ1-2; weak D call: TRBD1 (6 bases). V lost 5 bases and J 8 bases, leaving 18 bases between the germline ends. Germline V lookup: CDR1 LNHDA, CDR2 SQIVND (reference sequence). The CDR3 consists of 14 residues. The DNA of the CDR3 is TGTGCCAGTAGTTCGCCTGCAGGGGTAAAGGGCTACACCTTC. Protein: CASSSPAGVKGYTF.

The chain combines TRBV30 with TRBJ1-2; D is unclear. There are 12 residues in the CDR3. With 4 bases removed from V and 1 base from J, the gap between germline ends came to 7 bases. Germline V gene sequence: CDR1 GTSNPN, CDR2 SVGIG (reference sequence). CDR3 bases: TGTGCCTGGACTAGGTTTAACTATGGCTACACCTTC. Protein product: CAWTRFNYGYTF.

The chain has TRBV5-1 and TRBJ1-6, with no clear D. Germline CDR1 and CDR2: SGHRS and YFSETQ. The CDR3 runs to 15 residues. V was pared by 3 bases and J by 7 bases, with 14 bases between. DNA of the CDR3: TGCGCCAGCAGCTGGGAGGGAGTGGGCAATTCACCCCTCCACTTT. Residues: CASSWEGVGNSPLHF.

As for this clone: Other DNA sequences from this sample encode an identical CDR3 as well. The rearrangement links TRBV9 to TRBJ2-1; no firm D call. Germline V CDR1 and CDR2: SGDLS, YYNGEE. V was shortened by 2 bases and J by 4 bases, with 7 bases between the two germline ends. CDR3 size: 13 residues. The CDR3 sequence: CASSVAGYNEQFF. DNA for the CDR3: TGTGCCAGCAGCGTGGCAGGTTACAATGAGCAGTTCTTC.

The chain combines TRBV7-8 with TRBJ1-3, with D tentatively TRBD1 (5 bases). Germline values: CDR1 SGHVS, CDR2 FQNEAQ. The CDR3 runs 16 residues. Trimming left V 1 base short and J 0 bases short, with 10 bases between. The CDR3 reads CASSLEGTYSGNTIYF. The CDR3 coding sequence is TGTGCCAGCAGCTTAGAGGGGACTTACTCTGGAAACACCATATATTTT.

The chain carries TRBV25-1 and TRBJ1-3; no reliable D call. CDR3 length: 13 residues. Germline CDR1 is MGHDK and CDR2 is SYGVNS. Trimming removed 3 bases from V and 4 bases from J, with 7 bases in between. CDR3 nucleotides: TGTGCCAGCAGTGACCCGGGCGGAAACACCATATATTTT. Translation gives CASSDPGGNTIYF.

The chain has TRBV7-2 and TRBJ2-2; unclear D gene. Looked up from germline, CDR1 is SGHTA and CDR2 is FQGNSA. Trimming took 7 bases from V and 3 from J, leaving 12 bases between them. The CDR3 covers 14 residues. CDR3 region: CASTADQYTGELFF. In nucleotides, the CDR3 is TGTGCCAGCACTGCGGACCAGTACACCGGGGAGCTGTTTTTT.

V usage is TRBV6-5 and J usage is TRBJ1-1; D not certain. The CDR3 contains 12 residues. V gave up 8 bases and J gave up 1 base, with 8 bases separating them. CDR1 and CDR2 from the germline V gene are MNHEY and SVGAGI. CDR3 nucleotide sequence: TGTGCCAGCCATAATTGGAACACTGAAGCTTTCTTT. Its translation: CASHNWNTEAFF.

J is TRBJ2-1 and V is TRBV7-8; 9 bases fit TRBD2. V lost 2 bases and J lost 4; bases outside the gene matches: 3. CDR3 length: 15 residues. The germline CDR1 and CDR2 sequences are SGHVS and FQNEAQ. For the CDR3, the DNA is TGTGCCAGCAGCTTATCGACTAGCGGATACAATGAGCAGTTCTTC. It yields the protein CASSLSTSGYNEQFF.

This chain links TRBV30 with TRBJ2-7; D gene unclear. This CDR3 has 14 residues. From germline, CDR1 is GTSNPN and CDR2 SVGIG (reference sequence). The V and J ends lost 3 bases and 6 bases respectively, with 18 bases between them. Here the CDR3 reads CAWSLDLTPSEQYF. The CDR3 region has the DNA TGTGCCTGGAGCCTGGACCTCACGCCCTCCGAGCAGTACTTC.

This clone was detected only a few times. The J gene is TRBJ2-4, the V gene TRBV10-2, with 7 positions matching TRBD2. The CDR3 covers 16 residues. Germline V lookup: CDR1 WSHSY, CDR2 SAAADI. The junction had 10 bases not matched to a gene; V was cut back by 7 bases and J by 1 base. This chain's CDR3 is CASKPEVAGAKNIQYF. The DNA for the CDR3 is TGCGCCAGCAAGCCTGAGGTAGCGGGCGCCAAAAACATTCAGTACTTC.

The CDR3 nucleotides read TGTGCCAGCAGTGAAGCGGGAGCGGGAGGGCTCTACGAGCAGTACTTC. It is translated as CASSEAGAGGLYEQYF. The chain is built from TRBV2 and TRBJ2-7; TRBD2 matches 10 bases. Germline CDR1 is SNHLY and CDR2 is FYNNEI. V gave up 0 bases and J gave up 3 bases; unmatched junction bases: 5. The CDR3 is made up of 16 amino acids.

CDR3 amino acids: CASSPGLVPETQYF. DNA of the CDR3: TGTGCCAGCAGCCCGGGACTAGTCCCAGAGACCCAGTACTTC. The chain is built from TRBV9 and TRBJ2-5, with 8 bases aligning to TRBD2. Germline V gives CDR1 SGDLS, CDR2 YYNGEE. The CDR3 consists of 14 residues. V was clipped by 4 bases and J by 4 bases; unmatched bases: 6.

This clone was observed once. The chain combines TRBV18 with TRBJ1-2, with 9 bases that match TRBD1. The trim removed 3 bases at V and 2 bases at J, leaving 7 bases unmatched. The CDR3 contains 16 residues. Looked up from germline, CDR1 is KGHSH and CDR2 is LQKENI. The CDR3 DNA sequence: TGTGCCAGCTCACCGAGTCCCGGGACAGGGAACTATGGCTACACCTTC. It yields the protein CASSPSPGTGNYGYTF.

In its sample, this clone was seen a few times. This chain links TRBV15 with TRBJ1-1, with D possibly TRBD1 on 6 matching bases. Trimming stripped 5 bases from V and 5 bases from J, with 18 bases between. CDR1 LNHNV and CDR2 YYDKDF come from the germline V gene (reference sequence). The CDR3 contains 15 residues. The CDR3 here is CATSGPNGGVTEAFF. The CDR3 DNA reads TGTGCCACCAGCGGCCCTAACGGGGGCGTAACTGAAGCTTTCTTT.

V and J are TRBV27 and TRBJ2-2, with a weak D call TRBD1 (5 bases). The CDR3 runs 15 residues. The V gene's germline CDR1 is MNHEY and CDR2 SMNVEV (reference sequence). V dropped 3 bases and J dropped 1 base, with 9 bases sitting between them. The CDR3 nucleotides are TGTGCCAGCAGTTTCAGGGAAGGGAACACCGGGGAGCTGTTTTTT. It translates to CASSFREGNTGELFF.

This clone was observed once. The chain recombines TRBV5-4 with TRBJ1-1, with 10 bases fitting TRBD1. The J segment lost 4 bases and the V segment lost 0 bases, leaving 9 bases of the junction unmatched. The CDR3 is made up of 17 amino acids. Germline V CDR1 and CDR2: SGHNT, YYREEE (reference sequence). CDR3 DNA sequence: TGTGCCAGCAGCTTGGCCTTAGACAGGGGGCGAGGCACTGAAGCTTTCTTT. This translates into CASSLALDRGRGTEAFF.

Regarding this clone: This specimen includes other DNA sequences encoding the same CDR3. V usage is TRBV30 and J usage is TRBJ2-7; no definite D call. Germline CDR1 reads GTSNPN; CDR2 reads SVGIG (reference sequence). V lost 1 base, J lost 4 bases, and 5 bases lay in between. The CDR3 is 11 amino acids. CDR3 region: CAWSADYEQYF. The CDR3 DNA reads as TGTGCCTGGAGTGCCGATTACGAGCAGTACTTC.

This clone came up a few times. The CDR3 protein is CAWSVTVGTEAFF. Written as DNA, the CDR3 is TGTGCCTGGAGTGTGACAGTGGGGACTGAAGCTTTCTTT. The chain employs TRBV30 and TRBJ1-1; D might be TRBD1 (5 bases). CDR3 length: 13 amino acids. V shed 0 bases and J shed 5 bases, with 10 bases lying between them. The V gene's germline CDR1 is GTSNPN and CDR2 SVGIG (reference sequence). Full variable domain (rest looked up from reference TRBV30 and TRBJ1-1): SQTIHQWPATLVQPVGSPLSLECTVEGTSNPNLYWYRQAAGRGLQLLFYSVGIGQISSEVPQNLSASRPQDRQFILSSKKLLLSDSGFYLCAWSVTVGTEAFFGQGTRLTVV.